Listed below are T cell receptor beta chains from one sample, sequenced in a study of blood T cell repertoires in COVID-19. Repertoires were generated with immunoSEQ multiplex PCR, while TCRdb's copy carries only in-frame clones and drops some. The data contain approximately 51,000 clones, 87% of them singletons. Sequencing was done on a sample of peripheral blood. The receptors derive from a woman of 80 years or more with COVID-19, enrolled during active disease. The CDR3 runs from the conserved cysteine through the conserved F or W. A D gene is named only where the DNA matches it firmly. Only part of the rows carry a size: once, few, many, or a class if the clone is expanded.

clone size	J gene	V gene	D gene	CDR3 protein	CDR3 DNA
NA	TRBJ2-6	TRBV5-4	NA	CASSPLGGSGANVLTF	TGTGCCAGCAGCCCCTTGGGGGGCTCTGGGGCCAACGTCCTGACTTTC
NA	TRBJ1-5	TRBV7-9	NA	CASSLTTWPQHF	TGTGCCAGCAGCCTAACGACTTGGCCCCAGCATTTT
NA	TRBJ1-4	TRBV7-9	TRBD1	CASSRWTGREEKLFF	TGTGCCAGCAGCCGTTGGACAGGCAGGGAAGAAAAACTGTTTTTT
NA	TRBJ2-1	TRBV4-2	NA	CASSQNRDFNSYNEQFF	TGTGCCAGCAGCCAAAATCGGGACTTCAACTCCTACAATGAGCAGTTCTTC
NA	TRBJ1-5	TRBV25-1	TRBD1	CASSGQRDSPVNQPQHF	TGTGCCAGCAGTGGCCAACGGGACAGCCCAGTCAATCAGCCCCAGCATTTT
NA	TRBJ1-1	TRBV29-1	NA	CSVEGGGVNTEAFF	TGCAGCGTTGAAGGTGGAGGGGTAAACACTGAAGCTTTCTTT
NA	TRBJ1-2	TRBV6-5	NA	CASSLTGNYGYTF	TGTGCCAGCAGCCTGACGGGGAACTATGGCTACACCTTC
NA	TRBJ1-2	TRBV7-2	NA	CASSPGWVSNYGYTF	TGTGCCAGCAGCCCCGGGTGGGTGTCGAACTATGGCTACACCTTC
NA	TRBJ2-7	TRBV2	NA	CASSEVATSGEQYF	TGTGCCAGCAGTGAAGTAGCTACCTCCGGGGAGCAGTACTTC
NA	TRBJ1-1	TRBV25-1	NA	CASSGWTLNRVAFF	TGTGCCAGCAGTGGATGGACACTGAACAGGGTAGCTTTCTTT
NA	TRBJ2-1	TRBV21-1	NA	CATRDRASNEQFF	TGTGCCACCCGGGACAGGGCCTCGAATGAGCAGTTCTTC
few	TRBJ1-2	TRBV5-1	TRBD1	CASSLGDRAPYGYTF	TGCGCCAGCAGCTTGGGCGACAGGGCTCCTTATGGCTACACCTTC
NA	TRBJ2-5	TRBV6-6	TRBD2	CASSRLRTSGSVETQYF	TGTGCCAGCAGTCGCCTACGGACTAGCGGGAGTGTAGAGACCCAGTACTTC
NA	TRBJ1-5	TRBV5-1	TRBD1	CASSPRTGLSNQPQHF	TGCGCCAGCAGCCCAAGGACAGGGTTGAGCAATCAGCCCCAGCATTTT
NA	TRBJ2-1	TRBV27	TRBD2	CASSISGGGLGEQFF	TGTGCCAGCAGCATTAGCGGGGGGGGACTAGGCGAGCAGTTCTTC
NA	TRBJ1-2	TRBV6-5	NA	CASRGGDRFDGYTF	TGTGCCAGCCGGGGAGGGGATCGATTTGATGGCTACACCTTC
NA	TRBJ1-1	TRBV5-4	NA	CAVPSQGLNYMNTEAFF	TGTGCCGTCCCCTCGCAGGGACTTAACTACATGAACACTGAAGCTTTCTTT
NA	TRBJ1-1	TRBV7-9	TRBD1	CASRSKQGGSTEAFF	TGTGCCAGCAGGTCAAAACAGGGGGGTAGCACTGAAGCTTTCTTT
NA	TRBJ2-1	TRBV2	TRBD1	CASSEGRGQGEQFF	TGTGCCAGCAGTGAGGGCAGGGGGCAGGGTGAGCAGTTCTTC
NA	TRBJ2-1	TRBV14	NA	CASSRTRVGNEQFF	TGTGCCAGCAGCCGCACCAGGGTGGGCAATGAGCAGTTCTTC
NA	TRBJ2-4	TRBV18	TRBD2	CASSPLRSGGRTKNIQYF	TGTGCCAGCTCACCACTTAGGAGCGGGGGACGGACCAAAAACATTCAGTACTTC
once	TRBJ1-5	TRBV2	NA	CASSEALGGNQPQHF	TGTGCCAGCAGTGAAGCGCTTGGAGGCAATCAGCCCCAGCATTTT
NA	TRBJ1-5	TRBV27	TRBD1	CASSSGTVNQPQHF	TGTGCCAGCAGTTCCGGGACAGTCAATCAGCCCCAGCATTTT
NA	TRBJ1-4	TRBV30	TRBD1	CAWERGRREKLFF	TGTGCCTGGGAAAGGGGGCGCCGGGAAAAACTGTTTTTT
NA	TRBJ1-2	TRBV23-1	TRBD1	CASSLQCRDREISDYGYTF	TGCGCCAGCAGTCTACAGTGTCGGGACAGGGAAATTTCGGACTATGGCTACACCTTC
once	TRBJ1-2	TRBV6-5	NA	CASSYTGKPMAGYTF	TGTGCCAGCAGTTACACCGGGAAACCCATGGCGGGCTACACCTTC
NA	TRBJ2-6	TRBV19	NA	CASKAPGTVVHSGANVLTF	TGTGCCAGTAAGGCCCCTGGGACTGTAGTCCACTCTGGGGCCAACGTCCTGACTTTC
NA	TRBJ2-7	TRBV20-1	TRBD2	CSASGDYHNYEQYF	TGCAGTGCTAGTGGGGACTACCACAACTACGAGCAGTACTTC
once	TRBJ2-2	TRBV28	TRBD1	CASSSPGGNRELFF	TGTGCCAGCAGTTCGCCAGGGGGCAACCGGGAGCTGTTTTTT
NA	TRBJ1-2	TRBV5-4	NA	CASSLPSMYYGYTF	TGTGCCAGCAGCTTGCCGAGCATGTACTATGGCTACACCTTC
NA	TRBJ1-3	TRBV12-5	NA	CASGLSGTGNTIYF	TGTGCTAGTGGTTTGTCAGGGACTGGAAACACCATATATTTT
NA	TRBJ1-2	TRBV5-1	NA	CASSLSGIPTLGYTF	TGCGCCAGCAGCCTCTCCGGGATCCCGACTTTAGGCTACACCTTC
NA	TRBJ2-7	TRBV4-2	TRBD2	CASSQVAGGREQYF	TGTGCCAGCAGCCAAGTAGCGGGGGGGCGCGAGCAGTACTTC
NA	TRBJ2-1	TRBV11-3	NA	CASSLDQNNEQFF	TGTGCCAGCAGCTTAGATCAGAACAATGAGCAGTTCTTC
once	TRBJ2-2	TRBV6-4	TRBD2	CASSETSGSLSLNTGELFF	TGTGCCAGCAGTGAGACTAGCGGGAGCCTCAGCCTGAACACCGGGGAGCTGTTTTTT
NA	TRBJ1-2	TRBV11-2	NA	CASRRNTGNYGYTF	TGTGCCAGCAGGCGCAATACAGGGAACTATGGCTACACCTTC
NA	TRBJ2-6	TRBV29-1	NA	CSVRVLNSGANVLTF	TGCAGCGTGAGGGTCCTAAACTCTGGGGCCAACGTCCTGACTTTC
NA	TRBJ1-1	TRBV7-9	TRBD1	CASSLTTGVNTEAFF	TGTGCCAGCAGCTTAACGACAGGGGTGAACACTGAAGCTTTCTTT
NA	TRBJ1-2	TRBV20-1	TRBD1	CSASPTGGHGYTF	TGCAGTGCTAGTCCAACAGGGGGCCATGGCTACACCTTC
NA	TRBJ2-2	TRBV3-1/TRBV3-2	NA	CASSPQQVTGELFF	TGTGCCAGCAGCCCACAACAGGTTACCGGGGAGCTGTTTTTT
NA	TRBJ2-3	TRBV19	NA	CASSVLAYLSTDTQYF	TGTGCCAGTAGCGTGCTTGCCTACCTAAGCACAGATACGCAGTATTTT
NA	TRBJ1-2	TRBV6-6	TRBD1	CASRPPPRGLIYGYTF	TGTGCCAGCAGGCCCCCCCCCAGGGGGCTGATCTATGGCTACACCTTC
NA	TRBJ1-3	TRBV6-1	TRBD1	CASSEADRASGNTIYF	TGTGCCAGCAGTGAAGCCGACAGGGCCTCTGGAAACACCATATATTTT
NA	TRBJ1-2	TRBV7-2	NA	CASSLVGAGGGYTF	TGTGCCAGCAGCTTAGTGGGGGCGGGAGGTGGCTACACCTTC
NA	TRBJ1-1	TRBV30	NA	CAWSLGGGSTEAFF	TGTGCCTGGAGTCTGGGGGGAGGCAGCACTGAAGCTTTCTTT
once	TRBJ1-1	TRBV18	NA	CASSDQGMNTEAFF	TGTGCCAGCTCAGACCAGGGTATGAACACTGAAGCTTTCTTT
NA	TRBJ2-1	TRBV13	TRBD2	CASSTTTSGSYNEQFF	TGTGCCAGCAGCACGACGACTAGCGGCTCCTACAATGAGCAGTTCTTC
NA	TRBJ2-1	TRBV5-1	NA	CASSLAQGPSYNEQFF	TGCGCCAGCAGCTTGGCCCAGGGCCCCTCCTACAATGAGCAGTTCTTC
NA	TRBJ1-6	TRBV19	NA	CASSETGTLSPLHF	TGTGCCAGTAGTGAAACAGGGACCCTTTCACCCCTCCACTTT